This is a list of T cell receptor beta chains from one sample in a study of blood T cell repertoires in COVID-19. The repertoire was sequenced with immunoSEQ multiplex PCR; TCRdb's copy has only in-frame clones and lacks some. The top ten clones hold 2% to 3% of a sample with about 270,000 clones, 80% to 90% of them seen once. Sequences were obtained from PBMCs or T cells enriched from blood (not recorded which). The receptors shown here come from a woman younger than 35 who had recovered from COVID-19. CDR3s include the opening cysteine and the closing phenylalanine or tryptophan. D genes are given only for firm matches. Where a row states a size, it is once, few, many or the class of an expanded clone; other rows omit it.

clone_size,j_call,v_call,d_call,cdr3_aa,cdr3_nt
-,TRBJ1-2,TRBV27,TRBD1,CASSLTGDGYTF,TGTGCCAGCAGTTTGACAGGGGACGGCTACACCTTC
-,TRBJ2-2,TRBV18,TRBD1,CASSPNRGAGELFF,TGTGCCAGCTCACCTAACAGGGGTGCCGGGGAGCTGTTTTTT
-,TRBJ2-1,TRBV24-1,TRBD2,CATSDRGLANEQFF,TGTGCCACCAGTGACCGGGGACTAGCAAATGAGCAGTTCTTC
-,TRBJ1-3,TRBV5-4,-,CASSSGVAAAHSGNTIYF,TGTGCCAGCAGCTCGGGAGTAGCGGCAGCGCACTCTGGAAACACCATATATTTT
-,TRBJ1-6,TRBV4-2,TRBD1,CASSLEIGTGFRHSPLHF,TGTGCCAGCAGTCTTGAAATTGGGACAGGGTTTCGTCATTCACCCCTCCACTTT
-,TRBJ1-5,TRBV21-1,-,CASNPLGESNQPQHF,TGTGCCAGCAACCCGCTCGGGGAGAGCAATCAGCCCCAGCATTTT
-,TRBJ1-2,TRBV30,-,CAWSRDRTPYGYTF,TGTGCCTGGAGTCGAGACAGAACCCCCTATGGCTACACCTTC
few,TRBJ1-1,TRBV5-1,-,CASSLAWQGGTEAFF,TGCGCCAGCAGCTTGGCCTGGCAGGGAGGGACTGAAGCTTTCTTT
-,TRBJ1-2,TRBV6-5,-,CASSYGAENGYTF,TGTGCCAGCAGTTACGGGGCGGAGAATGGCTACACCTTC
-,TRBJ2-5,TRBV20-1,TRBD2,CSAGGGVSDQETQYF,TGCAGTGCTGGTGGGGGGGTGTCGGACCAAGAGACCCAGTACTTC
-,TRBJ1-5,TRBV19,-,CASSIGPGGNQPQHF,TGTGCCAGTAGTATAGGCCCCGGAGGGAATCAGCCCCAGCATTTT
-,TRBJ2-1,TRBV27,TRBD2,CASSSPTSGGIEQFF,TGTGCCAGCAGTTCTCCGACTAGCGGGGGGATTGAGCAGTTCTTC
-,TRBJ2-7,TRBV5-6,-,CASSTLDLHPYEQYF,TGTGCCAGCAGCACGCTGGACTTACACCCCTACGAGCAGTACTTC
-,TRBJ1-2,TRBV3-1/TRBV3-2,TRBD1,CASSRWTGRNYGYTF,TGTGCCAGCAGCCGGTGGACAGGCCGTAACTATGGCTACACCTTC
-,TRBJ2-2,TRBV5-1,-,CASSLSEGVGELFF,TGCGCCAGCAGCTTGTCAGAGGGCGTCGGGGAGCTGTTTTTT
-,TRBJ1-4,TRBV10-3,TRBD1,CAISESQQGSDEKLFF,TGTGCCATCAGTGAGTCTCAACAGGGGTCTGATGAAAAACTGTTTTTT
-,TRBJ1-2,TRBV19,TRBD1,CASSKPRGQDYGYTF,TGTGCCAGTAGTAAACCCAGGGGGCAGGACTATGGCTACACCTTC
-,TRBJ1-4,TRBV2,-,CASLERTEKLFF,TGTGCCAGCCTAGAGCGGACGGAAAAACTGTTTTTT
-,TRBJ1-1,TRBV3-1/TRBV3-2,-,CASSQEGRTEAFF,TGTGCCAGCAGCCAAGAGGGGAGGACTGAAGCTTTCTTT
-,TRBJ2-1,TRBV5-1,TRBD2,CASSFSGGFNEQFF,TGCGCCAGCAGCTTTAGCGGGGGGTTTAATGAGCAGTTCTTC
-,TRBJ1-2,TRBV5-4,-,CASSLDGEGYTF,TGTGCCAGCAGCTTGGATGGGGAGGGCTACACCTTC
-,TRBJ2-3,TRBV7-9,-,CASSLGRLVTSSTNTQYF,TGTGCCAGCAGCTTAGGTCGTTTAGTTACCTCTAGCACAAATACGCAGTATTTT
-,TRBJ1-1,TRBV6-5,-,CASSYFRNTEAFF,TGTGCCAGCAGTTACTTCCGTAACACTGAAGCTTTCTTT
-,TRBJ1-2,TRBV7-9,TRBD1,CASRWTGEGYGYTF,TGTGCCAGCAGATGGACAGGGGAGGGCTATGGCTACACCTTC
once,TRBJ2-5,TRBV27,TRBD2,CASTPGGSETQYF,TGTGCCAGCACCCCCGGGGGGAGCGAGACCCAGTACTTC
-,TRBJ2-7,TRBV6-5,-,CASSQLSGYEQYF,TGTGCCAGCAGTCAGCTATCGGGTTACGAGCAGTACTTC
-,TRBJ2-1,TRBV3-1/TRBV3-2,TRBD1,CATAGGSYNEQFF,TGTGCCACCGCAGGGGGTTCCTACAATGAGCAGTTCTTC
-,TRBJ1-4,TRBV27,-,CASSWGGSGEKLFF,TGTGCCAGCAGTTGGGGGGGGTCGGGTGAAAAACTGTTTTTT
-,TRBJ1-5,TRBV7-9,-,CASSLRARMEPQHF,TGTGCCAGCAGCTTGCGAGCGCGGATGGAGCCCCAGCATTTT
-,TRBJ2-5,TRBV4-1,-,CASSQGGGGPPQTQYF,TGCGCCAGCAGCCAAGGGGGCGGGGGCCCTCCGCAGACCCAGTACTTC
-,TRBJ1-5,TRBV7-9,TRBD1,CASSAGTVLNQPQHF,TGTGCCAGCAGCGCCGGGACAGTACTAAATCAGCCCCAGCATTTT
-,TRBJ2-7,TRBV4-1,-,CASSQDAEEQYF,TGCGCCAGCAGCCAAGATGCGGAAGAGCAGTACTTC
-,TRBJ1-3,TRBV18,TRBD1,CASSSTGNSGNTIYF,TGTGCCAGCTCATCGACAGGGAACTCTGGAAACACCATATATTTT
-,TRBJ1-1,TRBV19,TRBD1,CASSPPGQGIMNTEAFF,TGTGCCAGTAGTCCACCCGGACAGGGAATCATGAACACTGAAGCTTTCTTT
-,TRBJ1-1,TRBV6-5,-,CATRMSYDTEAFF,TGTGCCACCAGGATGAGTTACGACACTGAAGCTTTCTTT
-,TRBJ2-7,TRBV5-1,-,CASKQFSDQGYVDYEQYF,TGCGCCAGCAAACAATTCTCCGACCAGGGGTATGTAGACTACGAGCAGTACTTC
-,TRBJ2-1,TRBV15,-,CATSSSLDSSYNEQFF,TGTGCCACCAGCAGTAGTTTGGACAGCTCCTACAATGAGCAGTTCTTC
-,TRBJ1-5,TRBV19,-,CASSISARNNQPQHF,TGTGCCAGTAGTATTTCAGCCAGGAACAATCAGCCCCAGCATTTT
-,TRBJ1-1,TRBV5-1,-,CASSLGVDRQAFF,TGCGCCAGCAGCTTGGGGGTTGACAGACAAGCTTTCTTT
-,TRBJ1-4,TRBV19,TRBD1,CATRGQNEKLFF,TGTGCCACCCGGGGACAGAATGAAAAACTGTTTTTT
-,TRBJ2-3,TRBV2,-,CASRPTATDTQYF,TGTGCCAGCAGGCCGACAGCAACAGATACGCAGTATTTT
-,TRBJ2-7,TRBV7-9,-,CASSLDGPYEQYF,TGTGCCAGCAGCTTAGATGGGCCCTACGAGCAGTACTTC